This TCR beta chain was sequenced for a study of blood T cell repertoires in COVID-19 (TCRdb year 2020). Context from the whole study: The collaborator samples originated in the United States, Italy and Spain and spanned the acute and convalescent phases of COVID-19. HLA class I and class II types, where available, came from metadata supplied by the sample provider rather than from assay-based typing. The samples were drawn from the first 160 participants of the ongoing ImmuneRACE study and from 1,254 subjects provided by 6 global collaborators. The repertoires were made available in a free public database intended to serve as a resource for research on the immune response to SARS-CoV-2. The material from the prospective study consisted of cDNA or gDNA derived from T cells, B-cell-depleted T cells, or PBMCs. Nearly every sample came with metadata listing a de-identified subject ID, COVID-19 status, age in years and sex. Deeply sampled blood TCRbeta repertoires from subjects exposed to, actively infected with, or recovered from COVID-19 were included in the dataset. Results the study describes overall, beyond this receptor: The amount of clinical and demographic metadata varied by source and participant and was provided uncurated.

Comments on this clone: It lacks a known antigen. No per-base quality is available; no much larger clone lies one base away.

The immunoSEQ Assay, a bias-controlled multiplex PCR, was used to amplify TCRbeta CDR3 regions from genomic DNA. As for the authors' bioinformatics: The number of nucleated cells in each sample was estimated by amplification of reference gene primers within the assay. To quantify the absolute abundance of each unique TCRbeta CDR3 rearrangement, sequence reads were collapsed and filtered. For each sample, productive Simpson clonality was calculated as the square root of Simpson's diversity index across productive rearrangements. Drawn from immuneACCESS, this table holds only the in-frame rearrangements with V and J called that TCRdb kept. Clones are partly lost; checked studies trace under half to an unresolved V gene and leave the rest unexplained. That table gives V, J and clone size, and the DNA gave D and trimming. Recorded for this sample are under 250,000 clones; 80% to 90% of them occurred a single time. The ten largest clonotypes hold over 1.5% of the sample.

Participants in the prospective study were enrolled through a virtual design, were aged 18 to 89 years, and lived in fewer than 30 United States geographic areas. In the prospective study, cohorts were assigned on the basis of participant-reported clinical history obtained from a screening survey and a study questionnaire. For ImmuneRACE Cohort 3, a participant was defined as recovered based on two consecutive negative NP/OP PCR tests, clearance by a healthcare professional, or resolution of symptoms. Mobile phlebotomists in the prospective study collected whole blood, serum and a nasopharyngeal or oropharyngeal swab from every participant. Over an approximately 2-month period, participants in the prospective study had the option of providing additional blood draws and questionnaires. Before DNA extraction, prospective study blood samples were shipped either frozen or at room temperature. The germline V end is reduced by 3 bases and the J end by 6 bases; junction bases left unmatched: 5. The germline V gene encodes CDR1 SGHTA and CDR2 FQGNSA. Reading from cysteine to phenylalanine, the CDR3 counts 15 amino acids. Solely the CDR3 DNA is kept, with 45 bases framed from the first base.

The V and J segments used are TRBV7-2 and TRBJ2-1; 10 bases in between match TRBD1. This sequence originates from a middle-aged man who had recovered from COVID-19. Input material: PBMCs or T cells enriched from blood (not recorded which). Here is the DNA: TGTGCCAGCAGCTTTAGTGGACAGGGGGGCAATGAGCAGTTCTTC. Translated, it reads CASSFSGQGGNEQFF.